The 17 T cell receptor beta chains given below trace back to one sample, sequenced in a study of T-cell memory formation after mild COVID-19. Using its own MiXCR run on the 5' RACE reads, TCRdb lists one record per CDR3 protein. This table has fewer than 350,000 distinct CDR3 sequences, more than 15% appearing once. Sequencing was performed on PBMCs or a T cell subset sorted from them (not recorded which). The receptors derive from a man between 18 and 35 years old who had mild COVID-19 (a few samples of this study predate the infection). Cell type and time point are not known.

V and J are TRBV4-3 and TRBJ1-1; D gene uncertain. The CDR3 extends over 13 amino acids. The ends were cut back, 1 base at V and 10 bases at J, with 13 bases in the middle. Per germline, CDR1 LGHNA and CDR2 YSLEER. CDR3 region: CASSQGGRKGAFF. For the CDR3, the DNA is TGCGCCAGCAGCCAAGGAGGGCGTAAGGGAGCTTTCTTT.

This clonotype was detected ten times or more. The chain joins TRBV27 to TRBJ2-1; TRBD2 matches at 7 bases. The germline V gene has CDR1 MNHEY and CDR2 SMNVEV (reference sequence). The J segment lost 15 bases and the V segment lost 2 bases, leaving 16 bases of the junction unmatched. CDR3 size: 15 residues. The CDR3 DNA is TGTGCCAGCAGTTTACTAAATGTTGGGGGGGGACTTTTGTTCTTC. It is translated as CASSLLNVGGGLLFF.

This chain joins TRBV12-3 or TRBV12-4 and TRBJ2-1; D is unclear. The V and J ends lost 5 bases and 6 bases respectively, with 14 bases between them. The CDR3 is 14 amino acids. The CDR3 region has the DNA TGTGCCAGCAGTGCCTCCGCAGGCGTCAATGAGCAGTTCTTC. Protein sequence: CASSASAGVNEQFF.

This chain links TRBV7-6 with TRBJ2-1, with D maybe TRBD1 (6 bases). V lost 4 bases to trimming and J lost 3 bases, with 16 bases between them. Germline V CDR1 and CDR2: SGHVS, FNYEAQ. The CDR3 is 16 residues long. CDR3 amino acids: CASSSSGTLGYNEQFF. CDR3 bases: TGTGCCAGCAGCTCTTCCGGGACACTCGGCTACAATGAGCAGTTCTTC.

V gene TRBV11-2 combines with J gene TRBJ2-1; TRBD1 might be the D (6 bases). With 8 bases removed from V and 0 bases from J, the gap between germline ends came to 14 bases. CDR3 length: 15 residues. The germline gives CDR1 SGHAT, CDR2 FQNNGV. The CDR3 reads CASARQASSYNEQFF. The CDR3 nucleotides are TGTGCCAGCGCCAGACAGGCGAGCTCCTACAATGAGCAGTTCTTC. Filled out from reference TRBV11-2 and TRBJ2-1, the complete variable domain reads EAGVAQSPRYKIIEKRQSVAFWCNPISGHATLYWYQQILGQGPKLLIQFQNNGVVDDSQLPKDRFSAERLKGVDSTLKIQPAKLEDSAVYLCASARQASSYNEQFFGPGTRLTVL.

This clonotype was counted a few times. The chain combines TRBV6-2 or TRBV6-3 with TRBJ2-5; D not resolved. With 5 bases removed from V and 1 base from J, the gap between germline ends came to 11 bases. The V gene's germline CDR1 is MNHEY and CDR2 SVGEGT. CDR3 size: 14 residues. The CDR3 sequence is CASSLLRVQETQYF. CDR3 nucleotide sequence: TGTGCCAGCAGTCTCCTTCGGGTCCAAGAGACCCAGTACTTC.

The chain links TRBV5-1 to TRBJ2-7, with 10 bases identical to TRBD1. The germline CDR1 and CDR2 sequences are SGHRS and YFSETQ. The length of the CDR3 is 15 residues. With 6 bases clipped from V and 7 bases from J, the junction kept 13 bases outside the gene matches. The CDR3 sequence is CASMVLTGGIGEQYF. The CDR3 DNA follows: TGCGCCAGCATGGTCCTGACAGGGGGCATTGGGGAGCAGTACTTC.

This clonotype came up a few times. DNA for the CDR3: TGTGCCAGCAGCCGGACAGGGGACGGGGAGCTGTTTTTT. It specifies CASSRTGDGELFF. The chain joins TRBV7-6 to TRBJ2-2; 9 bases fit TRBD1. The CDR3 has 13 amino acids. V shed 5 bases and J 7 bases; nucleotides not matched to a gene: 2. Germline CDR1 and CDR2: SGHVS and FNYEAQ.

In this sample, this clonotype turned up many times. The junction and the germline gene differ at one end; a read error may be behind it. The J gene is TRBJ1-2, the V gene TRBV5-1; D is perhaps TRBD1 (6 bases). This CDR3 is built from 13 residues. Germline CDR1 and CDR2: SGHRS and YFSETQ. CDR3: CASSSRGNYGYTF. The CDR3 DNA is TGTGCCAGCAGCAGCAGGGGAAACTATGGCTACACCTTC.

There are a few counts of this clonotype. This chain connects TRBV6-2 or TRBV6-3 to TRBJ2-7, with D uncertain. CDR1 MNHEY and CDR2 SVGEGT come from the germline V gene. CDR3 size: 14 residues. Trimming removed 2 bases from V and 2 bases from J, with 10 bases in between. The CDR3, as DNA: TGTGCCAGCAGTTACCCGCGACACCCCTACGAGCAGTACGTC. It codes for CASSYPRHPYEQYV.

J is TRBJ2-3 and V is TRBV20-1, with a tentative D call TRBD2 (5 bases). V shed 6 bases and J shed 3 bases, with 19 bases lying between them. CDR1 and CDR2 from the germline V gene are DFQATT and SNEGSKA (reference sequence). The CDR3 covers 15 residues. CDR3 amino acids: CSASIRGIGTDTQYF. DNA for the CDR3: TGCAGTGCCTCTATCCGAGGGATCGGAACAGATACGCAGTATTTT.

A few counts support this clonotype. This sequence joins TRBV6-1 and TRBJ2-5, with 9 bases identical to TRBD1. Germline assignment: CDR1 MNHNS and CDR2 SASEGT. The CDR3 extends over 15 amino acids. V was clipped by 4 bases and J by 10 bases; unmatched bases: 13. The CDR3 DNA reads as TGTGCCAGCAGTGGACTTTCCTGGGACAGGGAGGGCCAGTACTTC. Its protein is CASSGLSWDREGQYF.

The chain employs TRBV9 and TRBJ2-1; the D gene could be TRBD1 or TRBD2 (6 bases each). This CDR3 has 15 amino acids. Germline V lookup: CDR1 SGDLS, CDR2 YYNGEE. V was cut by 6 bases and J by 0 bases, with 13 bases left in between. CDR3 bases: TGTGCCAGCACCAGAGGGGGGAGCTCCTACAATGAGCAGTTCTTC. It translates to CASTRGGSSYNEQFF.

This clonotype was detected a few times. The chain joins TRBV7-9 to TRBJ1-4; the D is unclear. V lost 1 base and J 8 bases, leaving 14 bases between the germline ends. The germline gives CDR1 SEHNR, CDR2 FQNEAQ (reference sequence). The CDR3 loop spans 15 amino acids. The CDR3 reads CASSLGSSTEEKLFF. The DNA of the CDR3 is TGTGCCAGCAGCTTAGGGAGCTCTACGGAGGAAAAACTGTTTTTT.

The V call is TRBV5-1, the J call TRBJ2-3; D unresolved. Trimming left V 0 bases short and J 4 bases short, with 9 bases between. This CDR3 spans 14 amino acids. CDR1 is SGHRS, CDR2 YFSETQ, per germline. The CDR3: CASSLVARADTQYF. CDR3 nucleotides: TGCGCCAGCAGCTTGGTTGCCCGGGCAGATACGCAGTATTTT. The whole variable domain, remainder taken from reference TRBV5-1 and TRBJ2-3, is KAGVTQTPRYLIKTRGQQVTLSCSPISGHRSVSWYQQTPGQGLQFLFEYFSETQRNKGNFPGRFSGRQFSNSRSEMNVSTLELGDSALYLCASSLVARADTQYFGPGTRLTVL.

In its sample, this clonotype was seen a few times. The rearrangement joins TRBV30 to TRBJ2-3; D may be TRBD1 or TRBD2 (5 bases each). CDR3 size: 14 residues. The ends were cut back, 1 base at V and 3 bases at J, with 11 bases in the middle. Germline V lookup: CDR1 GTSNPN, CDR2 SVGIG (reference sequence). The CDR3 DNA follows: TGTGCCTGGAGTGGGAGCTGGGGGACAGATACGCAGTATTTT. Translating gives CAWSGSWGTDTQYF.

This clonotype was detected only a few times. The CDR3 protein is CASSPRQGGMNTEAFF. The CDR3 DNA follows: TGTGCCAGCAGCCCCCGACAGGGGGGGATGAACACTGAAGCTTTCTTT. The V gene is TRBV9, the J gene TRBJ1-1; 9 nucleotides align to TRBD1. After removal of 4 bases from V and 0 bases from J, the junction contained 7 bases not matched to a gene. The CDR3 totals 16 residues. Germline V gene sequence: CDR1 SGDLS, CDR2 YYNGEE.